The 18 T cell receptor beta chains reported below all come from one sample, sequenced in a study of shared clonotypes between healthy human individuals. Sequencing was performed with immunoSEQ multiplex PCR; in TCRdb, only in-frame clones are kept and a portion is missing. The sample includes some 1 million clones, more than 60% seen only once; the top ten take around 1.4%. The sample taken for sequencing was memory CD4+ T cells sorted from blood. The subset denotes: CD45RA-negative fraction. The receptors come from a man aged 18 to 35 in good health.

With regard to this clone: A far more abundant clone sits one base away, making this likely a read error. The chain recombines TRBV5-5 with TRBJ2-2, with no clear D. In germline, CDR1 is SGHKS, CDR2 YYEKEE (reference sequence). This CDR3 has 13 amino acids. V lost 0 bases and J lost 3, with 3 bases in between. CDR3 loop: CASSLEHTGELFF. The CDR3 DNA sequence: TGTGCCAGCAGCTTGGAGCACACCGGGGAGCTGTTTTTT. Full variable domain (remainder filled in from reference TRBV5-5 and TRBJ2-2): DAGVTQSPTHLIKTRGQQVTLRCSPISGHKSVSWYQQVLGQGPQFIFQYYEKEERGRGNFPDRFSARQFPNYSSELNVNALLLGDSALYLCASSLEHTGELFFGEGSRLTVL.

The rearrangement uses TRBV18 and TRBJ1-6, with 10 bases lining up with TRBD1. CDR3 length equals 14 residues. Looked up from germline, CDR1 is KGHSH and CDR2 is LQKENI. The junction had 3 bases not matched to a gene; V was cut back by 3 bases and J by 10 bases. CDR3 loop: CASSPGTGVSPLHF. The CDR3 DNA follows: TGTGCCAGCTCACCCGGGACAGGGGTATCACCCCTCCACTTT.

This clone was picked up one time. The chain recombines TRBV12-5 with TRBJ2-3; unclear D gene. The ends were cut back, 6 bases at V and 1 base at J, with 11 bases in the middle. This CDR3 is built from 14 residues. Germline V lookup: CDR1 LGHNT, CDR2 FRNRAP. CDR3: CASGYQRGTDTQYF. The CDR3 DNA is TGTGCTAGTGGATACCAGAGAGGCACAGATACGCAGTATTTT.

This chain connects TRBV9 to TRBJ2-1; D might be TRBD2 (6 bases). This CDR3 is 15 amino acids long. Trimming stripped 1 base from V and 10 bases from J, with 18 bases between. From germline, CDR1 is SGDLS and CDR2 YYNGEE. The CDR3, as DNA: TGTGCCAGCAGCGTAACCGAAACCCCTGGAGGGGAGCAGTTCTTC. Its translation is CASSVTETPGGEQFF. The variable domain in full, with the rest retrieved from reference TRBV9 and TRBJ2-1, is DSGVTQTPKHLITATGQRVTLRCSPRSGDLSVYWYQQSLDQGLQFLIQYYNGEERAKGNILERFSAQQFPDLHSELNLSSLELGDSALYFCASSVTETPGGEQFFGPGTRLTVL.

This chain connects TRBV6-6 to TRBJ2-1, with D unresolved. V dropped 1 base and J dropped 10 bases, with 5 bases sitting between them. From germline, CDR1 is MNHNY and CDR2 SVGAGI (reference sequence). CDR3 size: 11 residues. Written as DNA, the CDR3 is TGTGCCAGCAGTTACTTGCTAGAGCAGTTCTTC. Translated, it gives CASSYLLEQFF.

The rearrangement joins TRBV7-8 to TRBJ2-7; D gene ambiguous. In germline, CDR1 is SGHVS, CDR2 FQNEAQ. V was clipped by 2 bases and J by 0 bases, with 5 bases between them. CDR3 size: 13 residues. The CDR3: CASSLYISYEQYF. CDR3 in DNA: TGTGCCAGCAGCTTATACATCTCCTACGAGCAGTACTTC.

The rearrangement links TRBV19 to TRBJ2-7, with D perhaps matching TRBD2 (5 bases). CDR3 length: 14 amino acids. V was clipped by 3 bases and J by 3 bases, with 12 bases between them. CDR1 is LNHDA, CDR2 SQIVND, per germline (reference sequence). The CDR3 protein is CASSISGKDYEQYF. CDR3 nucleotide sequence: TGTGCCAGTAGTATCTCCGGGAAGGACTACGAGCAGTACTTC.

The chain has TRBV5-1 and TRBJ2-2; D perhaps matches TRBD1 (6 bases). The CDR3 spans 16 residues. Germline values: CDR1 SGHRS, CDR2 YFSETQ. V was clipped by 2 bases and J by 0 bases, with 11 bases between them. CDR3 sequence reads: CASSFLTGANTGELFF. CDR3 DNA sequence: TGCGCCAGCAGCTTTCTGACAGGAGCGAACACCGGGGAGCTGTTTTTT.

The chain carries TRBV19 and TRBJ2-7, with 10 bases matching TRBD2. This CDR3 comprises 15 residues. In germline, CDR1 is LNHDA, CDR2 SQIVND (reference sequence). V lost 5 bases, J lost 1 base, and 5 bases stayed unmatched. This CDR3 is CASSGTSVASYEQYF. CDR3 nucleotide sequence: TGTGCCAGTAGTGGGACTAGCGTTGCTTCCTACGAGCAGTACTTC.

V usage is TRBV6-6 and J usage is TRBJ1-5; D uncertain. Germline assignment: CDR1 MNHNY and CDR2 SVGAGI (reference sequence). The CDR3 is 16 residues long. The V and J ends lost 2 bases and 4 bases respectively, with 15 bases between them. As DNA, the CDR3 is TGTGCCAGCAGTTACCTCAAAGAAGGGCAAAATCAGCCCCAGCATTTT. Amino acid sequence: CASSYLKEGQNQPQHF.

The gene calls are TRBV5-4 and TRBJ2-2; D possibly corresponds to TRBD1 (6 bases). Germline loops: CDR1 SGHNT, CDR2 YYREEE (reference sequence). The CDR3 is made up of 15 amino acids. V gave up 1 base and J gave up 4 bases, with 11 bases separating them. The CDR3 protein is CASSLMGAGTGELFF. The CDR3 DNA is TGTGCCAGCAGCTTGATGGGGGCAGGCACCGGGGAGCTGTTTTTT.

CDR3 sequence: CASSLGDREVEKLFF. DNA of the CDR3: TGCGCCAGCAGCTTGGGGGACAGGGAGGTCGAAAAACTGTTTTTT. This rearrangement joins TRBV5-1 to TRBJ1-4, with 9 bases lining up with TRBD1. With V trimmed by 0 bases and J by 8 bases, 5 bases remained unmatched. Germline V lookup: CDR1 SGHRS, CDR2 YFSETQ. This CDR3 comprises 15 residues.

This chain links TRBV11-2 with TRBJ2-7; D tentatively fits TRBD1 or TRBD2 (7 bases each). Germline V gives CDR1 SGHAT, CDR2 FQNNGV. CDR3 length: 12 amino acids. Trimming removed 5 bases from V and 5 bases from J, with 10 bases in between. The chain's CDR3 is CASSQGGNEQYF. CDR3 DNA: TGTGCCAGCAGCCAGGGGGGGAACGAGCAGTACTTC. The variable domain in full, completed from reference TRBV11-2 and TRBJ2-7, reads EAGVAQSPRYKIIEKRQSVAFWCNPISGHATLYWYQQILGQGPKLLIQFQNNGVVDDSQLPKDRFSAERLKGVDSTLKIQPAKLEDSAVYLCASSQGGNEQYFGPGTRLTVT.

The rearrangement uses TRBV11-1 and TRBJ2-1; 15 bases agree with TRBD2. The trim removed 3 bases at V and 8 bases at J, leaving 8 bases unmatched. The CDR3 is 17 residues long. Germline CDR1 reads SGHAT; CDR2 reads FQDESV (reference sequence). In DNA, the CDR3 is TGTGCCAGCAGCTTGGTGAGGACTAGCGGGGGGGCGTATGAGCAGTTCTTC. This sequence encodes CASSLVRTSGGAYEQFF.

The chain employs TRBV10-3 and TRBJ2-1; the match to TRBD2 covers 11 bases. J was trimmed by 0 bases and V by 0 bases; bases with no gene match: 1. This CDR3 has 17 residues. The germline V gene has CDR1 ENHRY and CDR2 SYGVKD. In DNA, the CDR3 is TGTGCCATCAGTGAGTCCACTAGCGGGAGCTCCTACAATGAGCAGTTCTTC. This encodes CAISESTSGSSYNEQFF.

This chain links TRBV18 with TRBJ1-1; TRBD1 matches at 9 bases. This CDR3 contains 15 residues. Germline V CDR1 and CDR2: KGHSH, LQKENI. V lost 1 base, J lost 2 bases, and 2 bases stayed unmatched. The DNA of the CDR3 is TGTGCCAGCTCACCACAGACAGGGGGTAACACTGAAGCTTTCTTT. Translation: CASSPQTGGNTEAFF.

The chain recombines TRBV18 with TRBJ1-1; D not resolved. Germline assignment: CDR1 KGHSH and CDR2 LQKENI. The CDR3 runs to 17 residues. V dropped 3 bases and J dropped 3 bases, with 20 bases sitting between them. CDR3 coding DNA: TGTGCCAGCTCACCGCCGGGGAGGGCGAATCGCGACACTGAAGCTTTCTTT. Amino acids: CASSPPGRANRDTEAFF.

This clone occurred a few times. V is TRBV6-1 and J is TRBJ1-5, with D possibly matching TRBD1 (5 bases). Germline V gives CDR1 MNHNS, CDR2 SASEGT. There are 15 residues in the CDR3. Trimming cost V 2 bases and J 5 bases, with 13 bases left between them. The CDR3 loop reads CASSEWGVRDQPQHF. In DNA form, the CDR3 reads TGTGCCAGCAGTGAATGGGGGGTAAGGGATCAGCCCCAGCATTTT.